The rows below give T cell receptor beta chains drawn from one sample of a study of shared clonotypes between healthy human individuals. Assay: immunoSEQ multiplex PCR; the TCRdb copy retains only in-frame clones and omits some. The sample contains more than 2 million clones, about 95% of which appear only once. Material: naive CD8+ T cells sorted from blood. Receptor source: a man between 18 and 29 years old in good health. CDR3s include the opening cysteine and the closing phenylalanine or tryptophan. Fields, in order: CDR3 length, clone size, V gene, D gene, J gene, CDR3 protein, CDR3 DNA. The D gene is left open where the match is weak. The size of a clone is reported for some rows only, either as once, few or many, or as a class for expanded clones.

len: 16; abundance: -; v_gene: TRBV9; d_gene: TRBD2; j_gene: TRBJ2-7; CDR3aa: CASSVGLAGYSYEQYF; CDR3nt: TGTGCCAGCAGCGTAGGACTAGCGGGATACTCCTACGAGCAGTACTTC
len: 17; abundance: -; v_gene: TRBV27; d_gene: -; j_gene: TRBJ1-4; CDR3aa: CASSPGGVVINNEKLFF; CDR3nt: TGTGCCAGCAGCCCGGGGGGAGTCGTAATAAATAATGAAAAACTGTTTTTT
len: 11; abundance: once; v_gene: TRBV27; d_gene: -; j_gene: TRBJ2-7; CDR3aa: CASSSGDEQYF; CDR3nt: TGTGCCAGCAGTTCCGGGGACGAGCAGTACTTC
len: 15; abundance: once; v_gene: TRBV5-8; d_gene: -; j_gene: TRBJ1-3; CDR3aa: CASSLQGAGGNTIYF; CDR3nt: TGTGCCAGCAGCTTACAGGGAGCGGGCGGAAACACCATATATTTT
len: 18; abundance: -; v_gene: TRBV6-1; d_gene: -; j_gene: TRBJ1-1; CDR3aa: CASSESPQTAPVRPEAFF; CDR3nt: TGTGCCAGCAGTGAAAGCCCCCAGACAGCGCCAGTAAGGCCTGAAGCTTTCTTT
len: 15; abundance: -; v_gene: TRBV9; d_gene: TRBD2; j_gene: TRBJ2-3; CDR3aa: CASSLAGGPPDTQYF; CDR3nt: TGTGCCAGCAGCCTAGCGGGAGGGCCCCCAGATACGCAGTATTTT
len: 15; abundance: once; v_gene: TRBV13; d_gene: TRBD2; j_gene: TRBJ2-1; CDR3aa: CASSLRGGLVSEQFF; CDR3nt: TGTGCCAGCAGCTTACGGGGGGGACTAGTCTCTGAGCAGTTCTTC
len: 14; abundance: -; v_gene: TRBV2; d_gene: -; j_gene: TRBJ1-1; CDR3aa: CASSGGRVETEAFF; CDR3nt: TGTGCCAGCAGTGGAGGTAGGGTTGAGACTGAAGCTTTCTTT
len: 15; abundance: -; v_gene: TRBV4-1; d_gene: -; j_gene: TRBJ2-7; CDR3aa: CASSQEALSSYEQYF; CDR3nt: TGCGCCAGCAGCCAAGAAGCCCTCAGCTCCTACGAGCAGTACTTC
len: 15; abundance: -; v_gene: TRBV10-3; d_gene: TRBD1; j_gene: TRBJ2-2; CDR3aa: CAISEGRQGSGELFF; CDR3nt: TGTGCCATCAGTGAAGGGAGACAGGGGTCCGGGGAGCTGTTTTTT
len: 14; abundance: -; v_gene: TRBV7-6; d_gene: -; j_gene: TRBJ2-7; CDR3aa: CASSLDPGTNEQYF; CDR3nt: TGTGCCAGCAGCTTAGATCCAGGGACGAACGAGCAGTACTTC
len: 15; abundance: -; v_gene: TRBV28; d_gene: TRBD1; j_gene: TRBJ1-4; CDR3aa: CASSYLTGEDEKLFF; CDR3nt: TGTGCCAGCAGCTACCTTACAGGGGAAGATGAAAAACTGTTTTTT
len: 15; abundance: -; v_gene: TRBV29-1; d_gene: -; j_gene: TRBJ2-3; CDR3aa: CSVEVGGGGTDTQYF; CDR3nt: TGCAGCGTTGAAGTAGGAGGGGGGGGAACAGATACGCAGTATTTT
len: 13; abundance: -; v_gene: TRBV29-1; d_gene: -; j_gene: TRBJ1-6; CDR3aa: CSAYIGTNSPLHF; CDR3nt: TGCAGCGCCTACATTGGAACCAATTCACCCCTCCACTTT
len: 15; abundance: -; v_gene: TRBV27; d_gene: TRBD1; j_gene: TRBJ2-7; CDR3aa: CASSRKGTGLYEQYF; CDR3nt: TGTGCCAGCAGCCGGAAAGGGACAGGGCTCTACGAGCAGTACTTC
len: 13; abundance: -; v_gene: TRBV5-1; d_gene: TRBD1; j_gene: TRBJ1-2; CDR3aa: CASSLQGASGYTF; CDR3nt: TGCGCCAGCAGCTTACAGGGGGCGTCTGGCTACACCTTC
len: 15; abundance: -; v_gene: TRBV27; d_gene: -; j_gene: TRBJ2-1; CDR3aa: CASSRSSPSYNEQFF; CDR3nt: TGTGCCAGCAGTAGATCTAGCCCCTCCTACAATGAGCAGTTCTTC
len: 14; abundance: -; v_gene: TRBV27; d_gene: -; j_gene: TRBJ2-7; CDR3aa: CASSHDLGEDEQYF; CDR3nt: TGTGCCAGCAGTCACGACCTCGGGGAAGACGAGCAGTACTTC
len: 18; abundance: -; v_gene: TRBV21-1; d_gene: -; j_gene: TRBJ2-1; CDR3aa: CASTPPKRNTPPWNEQFF; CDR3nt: TGTGCCAGCACCCCACCTAAGAGGAACACACCACCTTGGAATGAGCAGTTCTTC
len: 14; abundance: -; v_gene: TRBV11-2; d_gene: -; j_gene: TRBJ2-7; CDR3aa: CASSLADRVNEQYF; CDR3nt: TGTGCCAGCAGCTTAGCTGATAGGGTCAACGAGCAGTACTTC
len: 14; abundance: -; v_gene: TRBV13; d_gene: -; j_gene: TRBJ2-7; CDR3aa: CASSLGGGGYEQYF; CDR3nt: TGTGCCAGCAGCTTAGGTGGAGGGGGCTACGAGCAGTACTTC